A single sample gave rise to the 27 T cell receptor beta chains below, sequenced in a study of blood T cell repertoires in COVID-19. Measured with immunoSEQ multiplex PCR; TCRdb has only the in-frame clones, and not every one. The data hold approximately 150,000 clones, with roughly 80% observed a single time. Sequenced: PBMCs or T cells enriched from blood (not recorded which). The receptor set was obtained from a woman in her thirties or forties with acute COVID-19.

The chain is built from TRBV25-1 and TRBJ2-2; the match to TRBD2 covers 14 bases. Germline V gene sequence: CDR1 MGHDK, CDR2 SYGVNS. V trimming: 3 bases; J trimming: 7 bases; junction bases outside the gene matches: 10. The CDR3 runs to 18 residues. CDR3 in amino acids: CASSDTVGLAGVHGELFF. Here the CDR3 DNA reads TGTGCCAGCAGTGATACGGTGGGACTAGCGGGAGTCCACGGGGAGCTGTTTTTT.

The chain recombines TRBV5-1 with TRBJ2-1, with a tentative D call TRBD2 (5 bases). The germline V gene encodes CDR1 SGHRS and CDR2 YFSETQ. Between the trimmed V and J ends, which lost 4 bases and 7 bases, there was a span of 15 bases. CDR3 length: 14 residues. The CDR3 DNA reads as TGCGCCAGCAGCACAACTGGTAGGGAGAATGAGCAGTTCTTC. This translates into CASSTTGRENEQFF.

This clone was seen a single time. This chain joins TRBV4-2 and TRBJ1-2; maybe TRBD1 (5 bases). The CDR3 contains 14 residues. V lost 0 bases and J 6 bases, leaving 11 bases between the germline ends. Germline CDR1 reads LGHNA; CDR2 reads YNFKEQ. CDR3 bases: TGTGCCAGCAGCCAAGATGGGGGGGTGGATGGCTACACCTTC. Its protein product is CASSQDGGVDGYTF.

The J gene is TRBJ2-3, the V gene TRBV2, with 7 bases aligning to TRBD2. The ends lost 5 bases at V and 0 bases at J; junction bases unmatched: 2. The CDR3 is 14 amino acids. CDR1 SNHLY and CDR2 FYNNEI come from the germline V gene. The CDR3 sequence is CASSLLASTDTQYF. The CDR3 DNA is TGTGCCAGCAGTTTACTAGCGAGCACAGATACGCAGTATTTT.

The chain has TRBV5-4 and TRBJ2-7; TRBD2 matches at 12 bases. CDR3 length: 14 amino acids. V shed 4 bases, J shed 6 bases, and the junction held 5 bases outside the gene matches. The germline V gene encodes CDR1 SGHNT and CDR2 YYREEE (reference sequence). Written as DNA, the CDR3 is TGTGCCAGCAGCCCCGGGACTAGCGGGTTCGAGCAGTACTTC. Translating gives CASSPGTSGFEQYF.

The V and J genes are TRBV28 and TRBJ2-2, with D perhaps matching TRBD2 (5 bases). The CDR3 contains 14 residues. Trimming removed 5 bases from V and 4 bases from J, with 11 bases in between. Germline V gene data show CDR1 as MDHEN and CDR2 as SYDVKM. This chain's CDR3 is CASSTPSPTGELFF. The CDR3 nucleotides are TGTGCCAGCAGTACGCCTAGCCCCACCGGGGAGCTGTTTTTT.

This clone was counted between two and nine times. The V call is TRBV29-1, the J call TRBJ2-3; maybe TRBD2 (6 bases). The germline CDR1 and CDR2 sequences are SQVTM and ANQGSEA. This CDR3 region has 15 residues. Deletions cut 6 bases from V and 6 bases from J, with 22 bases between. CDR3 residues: CSVVGGVLVSDTQYF. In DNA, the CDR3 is TGCAGCGTCGTTGGCGGGGTGCTAGTTTCGGATACGCAGTATTTT.

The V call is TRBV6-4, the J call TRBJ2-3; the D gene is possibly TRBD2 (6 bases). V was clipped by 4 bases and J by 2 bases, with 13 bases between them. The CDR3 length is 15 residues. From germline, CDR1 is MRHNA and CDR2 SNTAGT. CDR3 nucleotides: TGTGCCAGCAGTGTGTCAGGAGGGAACACAGATACGCAGTATTTT. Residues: CASSVSGGNTDTQYF.

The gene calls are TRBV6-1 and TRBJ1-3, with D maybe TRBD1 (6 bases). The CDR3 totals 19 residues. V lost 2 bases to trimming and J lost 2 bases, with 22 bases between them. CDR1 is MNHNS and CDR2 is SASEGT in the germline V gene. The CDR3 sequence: CASSESWGRRTGAGNTIYF. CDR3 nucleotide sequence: TGTGCCAGCAGTGAATCGTGGGGGCGAAGAACGGGCGCTGGAAACACCATATATTTT.

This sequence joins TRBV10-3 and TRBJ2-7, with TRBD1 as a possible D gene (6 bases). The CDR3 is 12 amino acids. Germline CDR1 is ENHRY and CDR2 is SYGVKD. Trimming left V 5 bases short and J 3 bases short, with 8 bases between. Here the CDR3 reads CAISQQGYEQYF. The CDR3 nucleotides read TGTGCCATCAGTCAACAGGGCTACGAGCAGTACTTC.

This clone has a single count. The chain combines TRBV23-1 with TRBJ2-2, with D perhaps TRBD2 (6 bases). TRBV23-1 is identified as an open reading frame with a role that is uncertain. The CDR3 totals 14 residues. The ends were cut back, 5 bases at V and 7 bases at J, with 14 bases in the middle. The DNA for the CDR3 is TGCGCCAGCAGTAACCCGGGGGTCGTCGGGGAGCTGTTTTTT. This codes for CASSNPGVVGELFF.

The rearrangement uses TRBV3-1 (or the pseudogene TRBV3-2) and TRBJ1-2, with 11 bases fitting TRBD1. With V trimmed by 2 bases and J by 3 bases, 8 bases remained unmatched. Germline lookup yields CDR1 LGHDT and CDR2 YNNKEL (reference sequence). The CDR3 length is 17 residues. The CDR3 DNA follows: TGTGCCAGCAGCCAAAGAGGAGGGACAGGGGGTTACTATGGCTACACCTTC. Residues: CASSQRGGTGGYYGYTF.

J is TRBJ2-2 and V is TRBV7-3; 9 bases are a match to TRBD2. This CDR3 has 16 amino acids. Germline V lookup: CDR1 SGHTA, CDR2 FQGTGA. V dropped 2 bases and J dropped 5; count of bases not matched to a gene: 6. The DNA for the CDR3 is TGTGCCAGCAGCTTAGTAGCGGGAGCAAATACCGGGGAGCTGTTTTTT. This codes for CASSLVAGANTGELFF.

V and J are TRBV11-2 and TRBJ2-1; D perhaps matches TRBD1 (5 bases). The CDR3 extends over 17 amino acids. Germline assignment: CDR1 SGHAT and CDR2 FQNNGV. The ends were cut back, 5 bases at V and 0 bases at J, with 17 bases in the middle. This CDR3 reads CASSPRATDYSYNEQFF. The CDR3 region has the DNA TGTGCCAGCAGCCCCAGGGCTACGGATTACTCCTACAATGAGCAGTTCTTC.

The DNA for the CDR3 is TGTGCCAGTTCCTCGAGGACAGGGAATCGCGGTGAAAAACTGTTTTTT. It translates to CASSSRTGNRGEKLFF. The chain uses TRBV19 and TRBJ1-4; the match to TRBD1 covers 8 bases. This CDR3 is built from 16 residues. CDR1 and CDR2 from the germline V gene are LNHDA and SQIVND (reference sequence). V lost 8 bases, J lost 7 bases, and 15 bases stayed unmatched.

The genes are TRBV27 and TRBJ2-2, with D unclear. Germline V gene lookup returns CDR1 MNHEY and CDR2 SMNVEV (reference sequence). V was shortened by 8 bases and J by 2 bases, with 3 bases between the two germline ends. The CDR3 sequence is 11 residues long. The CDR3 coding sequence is TGTGCCAGCCGTAACACCGGGGAGCTGTTTTTT. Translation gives CASRNTGELFF.

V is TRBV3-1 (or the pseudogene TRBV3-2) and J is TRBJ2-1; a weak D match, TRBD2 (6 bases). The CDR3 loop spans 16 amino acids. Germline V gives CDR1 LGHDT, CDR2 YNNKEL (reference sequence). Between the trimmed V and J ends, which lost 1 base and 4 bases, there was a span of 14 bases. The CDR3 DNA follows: TGTGCCAGCAGCCAAGGCCTAGCGAACCGGTACAATGAGCAGTTCTTC. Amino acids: CASSQGLANRYNEQFF.

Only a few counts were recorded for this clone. The CDR3 is CASSLQNRGNTEAFF. CDR3 nucleotide sequence: TGTGCCAGTAGTTTACAAAACAGGGGGAACACTGAAGCTTTCTTT. The chain employs TRBV19 and TRBJ1-1, with TRBD1 matching 7 bases. Per germline, CDR1 LNHDA and CDR2 SQIVND (reference sequence). This CDR3 has 15 amino acids. Trimming removed 5 bases from V and 1 base from J; junction bases left unmatched: 7.

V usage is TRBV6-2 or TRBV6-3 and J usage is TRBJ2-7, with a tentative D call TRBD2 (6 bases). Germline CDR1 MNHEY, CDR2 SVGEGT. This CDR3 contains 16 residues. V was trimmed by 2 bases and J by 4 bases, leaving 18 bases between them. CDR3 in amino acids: CASSYPGAARIYEQYV. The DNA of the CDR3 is TGTGCCAGCAGTTACCCGGGAGCGGCCAGGATATACGAGCAGTACGTC.

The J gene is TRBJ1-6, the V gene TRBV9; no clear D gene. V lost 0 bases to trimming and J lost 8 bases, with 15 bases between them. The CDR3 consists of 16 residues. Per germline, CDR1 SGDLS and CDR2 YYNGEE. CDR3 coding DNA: TGTGCCAGCAGCGTAGGGCAAGGCCTAGCGGATTCACCCCTCCACTTT. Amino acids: CASSVGQGLADSPLHF.

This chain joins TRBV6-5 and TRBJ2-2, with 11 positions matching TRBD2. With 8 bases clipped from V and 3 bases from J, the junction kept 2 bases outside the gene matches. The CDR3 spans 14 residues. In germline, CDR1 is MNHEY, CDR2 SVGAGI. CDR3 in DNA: TGTGCCAGCCGGACTAGCGGGTACACCGGGGAGCTGTTTTTT. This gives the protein CASRTSGYTGELFF.

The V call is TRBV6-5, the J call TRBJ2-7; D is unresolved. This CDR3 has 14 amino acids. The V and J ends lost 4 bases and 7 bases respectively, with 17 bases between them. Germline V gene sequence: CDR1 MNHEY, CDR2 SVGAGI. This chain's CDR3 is CASSLVAPLREQYF. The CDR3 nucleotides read TGTGCCAGCAGTTTGGTCGCCCCTCTGAGGGAGCAGTACTTC.

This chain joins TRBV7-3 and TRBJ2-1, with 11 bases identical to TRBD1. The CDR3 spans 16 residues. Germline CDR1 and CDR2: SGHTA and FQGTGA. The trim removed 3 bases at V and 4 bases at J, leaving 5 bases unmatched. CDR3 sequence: CASSLRGTGGYNEQFF. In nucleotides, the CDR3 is TGTGCCAGCAGCTTGAGGGGGACAGGGGGGTACAATGAGCAGTTCTTC.

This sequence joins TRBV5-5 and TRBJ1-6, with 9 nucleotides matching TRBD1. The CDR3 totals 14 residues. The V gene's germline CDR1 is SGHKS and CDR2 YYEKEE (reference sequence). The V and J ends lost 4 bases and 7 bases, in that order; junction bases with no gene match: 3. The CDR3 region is CASSPDRGNSPLHF. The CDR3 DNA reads TGTGCCAGCAGCCCCGACAGGGGGAATTCACCCCTCCACTTT.

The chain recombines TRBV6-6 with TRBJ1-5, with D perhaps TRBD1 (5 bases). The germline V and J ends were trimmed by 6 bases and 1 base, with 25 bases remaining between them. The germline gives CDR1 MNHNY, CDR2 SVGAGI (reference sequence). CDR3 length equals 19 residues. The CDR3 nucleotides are TGTGCCAGCAGCTACCTAGACAGTAAAGGTTTAAAAAGCAATCAGCCCCAGCATTTT. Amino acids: CASSYLDSKGLKSNQPQHF.

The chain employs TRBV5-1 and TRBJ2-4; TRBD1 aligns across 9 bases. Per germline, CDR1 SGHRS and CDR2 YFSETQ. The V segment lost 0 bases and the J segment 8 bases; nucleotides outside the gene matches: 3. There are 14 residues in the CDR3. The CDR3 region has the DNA TGCGCCAGCAGCTTGGCCGGGGACAGGGACATTCAGTACTTC. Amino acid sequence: CASSLAGDRDIQYF.

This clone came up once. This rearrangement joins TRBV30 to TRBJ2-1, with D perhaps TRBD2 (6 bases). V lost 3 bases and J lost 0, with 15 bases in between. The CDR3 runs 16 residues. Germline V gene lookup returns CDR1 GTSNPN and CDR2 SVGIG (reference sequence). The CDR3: CAWRVLAASSYNEQFF. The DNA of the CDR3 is TGTGCCTGGAGAGTTTTAGCGGCCAGCTCCTACAATGAGCAGTTCTTC.